This T cell receptor beta chain was captured in a study of shared clonotypes between healthy human individuals. V was trimmed by 6 bases and J by 5 bases, leaving 11 bases between them. The CDR3 covers 13 residues. CDR1 MNHEY and CDR2 SVGAGI come from the germline V gene. Study outcomes and limitations: Non-shared clonotypes had lower generation probabilities than those shared by all four donors. The represented genetic and exposure-history diversity was limited by the small number of donors.

With respect to this clone: No antigen is known for it.

Study donors comprised healthy, HIV-negative adults devoid of recent acute infection or vaccination. The DNA input per sorted-subset replicate PCR was 200 ng, corresponding to around 30,000 T cell genomes. Generated by immunoSEQ multiplex PCR, the TCRdb table keeps only in-frame clones and is missing some. This sample has roughly 1,100,000 clones, with 65% to 80% found just once. The genes are TRBV6-5 and TRBJ2-1; a possible D gene is TRBD2 (7 bases). Specimen: memory CD4+ T cells sorted from blood. Subset given: CD45RA-negative fraction. The origin of this receptor is a man between 18 and 35 years old in good health. The CDR3 reads CASSLGGHNEQFF. The CDR3 bases are TGTGCCAGCAGCCTCGGGGGGCACAATGAGCAGTTCTTC.